The T cell receptor beta chain described here comes from a study of shared clonotypes between healthy human individuals. For the study at large: A couple of women and a few men aged 18 to 49 served as donors.

A note on this clone: What it binds is not known.

The sorted-subset replicate PCRs were given 150 to 200 ng DNA, which is 27,000 or so T cell genomes. Sequencing was performed with immunoSEQ multiplex PCR; in TCRdb, only in-frame clones are kept and a portion is missing. Seen here are some 1 million clones, more than 65% observed once, and the top ten hold around 1.4%. Study findings and constraints: The sharing of roughly 5% of naive CD4 clonotypes was seen across a few donors. Naive subsets generally had larger estimated richness than memory subsets.

The CDR3 totals 13 residues. V dropped 10 bases and J dropped 5; count of bases not matched to a gene: 7. Sequenced material: memory CD4+ T cells sorted from blood. Subset described: CD45RA-negative fraction. This chain connects TRBV23-1 to TRBJ2-1, with 8 nucleotides matching TRBD1. TRBV23-1 is designated an ORF whose function remains uncertain. This clonotype originated in a man in his late teens or twenties in good health. The CDR3 coding sequence is TGCGCCATAAGACAGGGGAGGCACAATGAGCAGTTCTTC. This gives the protein CAIRQGRHNEQFF.